The entry below describes one TCR beta chain. Its antigen is not known. This sample is part of a study of cytomegalovirus exposure and HLA in healthy donors. 13 Jbeta primers and 60 Vbeta primers were used for the PCR. Method: immunoSEQ multiplex PCR; TCRdb's copy keeps in-frame clones and lacks some. This table has 150,000 to 200,000 clones, about 79% appearing once. The CDR3 has 16 residues. Trimming cost V 1 base and J 5 bases; bases outside gene matches: 7. Germline CDR1 LGHNA, CDR2 YNFKEQ. Study outcomes and limitations: Rarity held for most TCR sequences, but there were some public TCRs that occurred in many donors.

This rearrangement joins TRBV4-2 to TRBJ2-2, with 7 bases lining up with TRBD2. This receptor was obtained from a woman aged 45-65 years in good health and CMV-seronegative. The material sequenced was PBMCs. Written as DNA, the CDR3 is TGTGCCAGCAGCCAAGGGGCGGGAGTTGGGACCGGGGAGCTGTTTTTT. Translation: CASSQGAGVGTGELFF.